The 22 T cell receptor beta chains below come from one sample, sequenced in a study of cytomegalovirus exposure and HLA in healthy donors. Primers: 60 Vbeta forward and 13 Jbeta reverse. Assay: immunoSEQ multiplex PCR; the TCRdb copy retains only in-frame clones and omits some. The sample lists over 110,000 clones; roughly four fifths were seen once. The source material was PBMCs. The receptors come from a woman in her 40s in good health and CMV-seronegative.

This sequence joins TRBV7-9 and TRBJ2-1, with D maybe TRBD1 (6 bases). The CDR3 covers 15 residues. V was shortened by 4 bases and J by 4 bases, with 14 bases between the two germline ends. Germline V gene sequence: CDR1 SEHNR, CDR2 FQNEAQ (reference sequence). DNA of the CDR3: TGTGCCAGCAGCTCCCGGGACACGAGTTACAATGAGCAGTTCTTC. Translation gives CASSSRDTSYNEQFF.

The chain uses TRBV6-6 and TRBJ2-3; D might be TRBD1 (5 bases). With 8 bases removed from V and 2 bases from J, the gap between germline ends came to 17 bases. Per the germline V gene, CDR1 is MNHNY and CDR2 is SVGAGI (reference sequence). The CDR3 is 15 residues long. CDR3 coding DNA: TGTGCCAGCTGCAGGGTATCCCCTGCCACAGATACGCAGTATTTT. Translated: CASCRVSPATDTQYF.

This clone was seen a few times. The gene calls are TRBV15 and TRBJ1-2, with D maybe TRBD1 (6 bases). Trimming took 5 bases from V and 8 from J, leaving 21 bases between them. Germline V gene data show CDR1 as LNHNV and CDR2 as YYDKDF (reference sequence). The CDR3 has 15 amino acids. This chain's CDR3 is CATSRPGAGLGGYTF. The DNA of the CDR3 is TGTGCCACCAGCCGCCCAGGGGCTGGGCTGGGAGGCTACACCTTC. The variable domain in full, with the rest retrieved from reference TRBV15 and TRBJ1-2, is DAMVIQNPRYQVTQFGKPVTLSCSQTLNHNVMYWYQQKSSQAPKLLFHYYDKDFNNEADTPDNFQSRRPNTSFCFLDIRSPGLGDTAMYLCATSRPGAGLGGYTFGSGTRLTVV.

This clone was detected only a few times. V gene TRBV4-2 combines with J gene TRBJ1-2; tentatively, D is TRBD1 (6 bases). Germline V gene sequence: CDR1 LGHNA, CDR2 YNFKEQ. Deletions cut 0 bases from V and 2 bases from J, with 10 bases between. CDR3 length equals 15 residues. The DNA for the CDR3 is TGTGCCAGCAGCCAAGATCCTCAGGGGAACTATGGCTACACCTTC. Its protein product is CASSQDPQGNYGYTF.

This sequence joins TRBV7-9 and TRBJ1-4; D remains unclear. This CDR3 is built from 11 residues. V was cut by 5 bases and J by 8 bases, with 6 bases left in between. Germline V CDR1 and CDR2: SEHNR, FQNEAQ (reference sequence). The CDR3, as DNA: TGTGCCAGCAGCATTAAAGAAAAACTGTTTTTT. It codes for CASSIKEKLFF.

This chain links TRBV5-1 with TRBJ2-1; 10 bases agree with TRBD1. J gave up 5 bases and V 0 bases, and 8 bases lay outside the gene matches. The CDR3 length is 17 residues. CDR1 is SGHRS, CDR2 YFSETQ, per germline. For the CDR3, the DNA is TGCGCCAGCAGCTTGGCGCCGGGACAGGGGTGGAACAATGAGCAGTTCTTC. Translation gives CASSLAPGQGWNNEQFF.

The chain uses TRBV9 and TRBJ1-5; D possibly corresponds to TRBD1 (5 bases). The germline CDR1 and CDR2 sequences are SGDLS and YYNGEE. The CDR3 loop spans 14 amino acids. Trimming removed 0 bases at V and 5 bases at J, with 9 bases between. This CDR3 is CASSVGDSYQPQHF. Written as DNA, the CDR3 is TGTGCCAGCAGCGTAGGTGACAGTTATCAGCCCCAGCATTTT. Based on the CDR3 plus reference TRBV9 and TRBJ1-5, the full variable domain is DSGVTQTPKHLITATGQRVTLRCSPRSGDLSVYWYQQSLDQGLQFLIQYYNGEERAKGNILERFSAQQFPDLHSELNLSSLELGDSALYFCASSVGDSYQPQHFGDGTRLSIL.

This clone was seen a few times. V gene TRBV5-1 combines with J gene TRBJ2-2; TRBD2 aligns across 15 bases. Germline V CDR1 and CDR2: SGHRS, YFSETQ. The CDR3 length is 18 residues. With V trimmed by 4 bases and J by 4 bases, 8 bases remained unmatched. The CDR3: CASSPGLAGGPGTGELFF. CDR3 nucleotide sequence: TGCGCCAGCAGCCCCGGACTAGCGGGGGGGCCGGGCACCGGGGAGCTGTTTTTT.

This clone was detected a few times. V gene TRBV9 combines with J gene TRBJ2-7; D not resolved. CDR3 size: 14 residues. CDR1 is SGDLS, CDR2 YYNGEE, per germline. Trimming left V 3 bases short and J 0 bases short, with 10 bases between. The CDR3 region is CASSGHLISYEQYF. CDR3 sequence (DNA): TGTGCCAGCAGCGGACACCTAATCTCCTACGAGCAGTACTTC.

The V gene is TRBV6-5, the J gene TRBJ2-1, with D possibly being TRBD2 (5 bases). The CDR3 is 14 residues long. Germline V gene data show CDR1 as MNHEY and CDR2 as SVGAGI. With 9 bases removed from V and 3 bases from J, the gap between germline ends came to 15 bases. The CDR3 protein is CASGRGSGYNEQFF. The CDR3 region has the DNA TGTGCCAGTGGCCGGGGAAGCGGCTACAATGAGCAGTTCTTC.

This clone was seen only a few times. The chain combines TRBV28 with TRBJ1-5; D not certain. V lost 2 bases and J lost 0, with 5 bases in between. This CDR3 comprises 14 residues. Germline CDR1 MDHEN, CDR2 SYDVKM. The CDR3 spells CASSLQLSNQPQHF. The CDR3 nucleotides are TGTGCCAGCAGTTTACAACTTAGCAATCAGCCCCAGCATTTT.

The sample holds a few counts of this clone. This sequence joins TRBV7-3 and TRBJ2-3; D might be TRBD1 (6 bases). The germline CDR1 and CDR2 sequences are SGHTA and FQGTGA. The V and J ends lost 2 bases and 0 bases respectively, with 15 bases between them. There are 17 residues in the CDR3. The CDR3: CASSLGQGITSTDTQYF. The CDR3 region has the DNA TGTGCCAGCAGCTTAGGGCAGGGGATAACGAGCACAGATACGCAGTATTTT.

CDR3: CASNQGGYGYTF. The CDR3, as DNA: TGTGCCAGCAACCAGGGAGGCTATGGCTACACCTTC. The chain couples TRBV5-4 to TRBJ1-2; possibly TRBD1 for D (5 bases). The CDR3 totals 12 residues. Between the trimmed V and J ends, which lost 6 bases and 4 bases, there was a span of 10 bases. Germline V gene data show CDR1 as SGHNT and CDR2 as YYREEE (reference sequence).

The gene calls are TRBV6-1 and TRBJ1-6; 7 positions match TRBD1. The trim removed 0 bases at V and 8 bases at J, leaving 13 bases unmatched. The length of the CDR3 is 18 residues. Germline V gene lookup returns CDR1 MNHNS and CDR2 SASEGT. The CDR3 protein is CASSEARTDRARDSPLHF. CDR3 bases: TGTGCCAGCAGTGAAGCCCGCACCGACAGGGCCCGGGATTCACCCCTCCACTTT.

J is TRBJ1-5 and V is TRBV27; TRBD1 matches at 9 bases. Germline values: CDR1 MNHEY, CDR2 SMNVEV (reference sequence). The CDR3 sequence is 18 residues long. Trimming took 1 base from V and 2 from J; bases not matched to a gene: 9. CDR3 DNA: TGTGCCAGCAGTTTATTGCCGGGACAGGGAAGAGGCAATCAGCCCCAGCATTTT. The encoded protein is CASSLLPGQGRGNQPQHF.

V and J are TRBV7-9 and TRBJ1-4; D unclear. V dropped 5 bases and J dropped 7 bases, with 14 bases sitting between them. The CDR3 runs to 14 residues. CDR1 and CDR2 (germline): SEHNR, FQNEAQ (reference sequence). The CDR3 sequence: CASSPDGELEKLFF. The CDR3 nucleotides read TGTGCCAGCAGCCCGGATGGGGAGCTTGAAAAACTGTTTTTT.

Details on this clone: The sample has other DNA sequences that encode this CDR3 too. The chain has TRBV6-5 and TRBJ1-1, with TRBD1 matching over 8 bases. The CDR3 has 15 residues. The germline gives CDR1 MNHEY, CDR2 SVGAGI. The V segment lost 9 bases and the J segment 2 bases; nucleotides outside the gene matches: 11. The CDR3 coding sequence is TGTGCCAGTAGCGAAACACAGGGGGGCAACACTGAAGCTTTCTTT. It is translated as CASSETQGGNTEAFF.

The gene calls are TRBV5-6 and TRBJ1-2, with D maybe TRBD1 (6 bases). The CDR3 is 14 residues long. The germline V gene has CDR1 SGHDT and CDR2 YYEEEE. V lost 2 bases and J 3 bases, leaving 11 bases between the germline ends. The CDR3 loop reads CASSFRDTYYGYTF. Here the CDR3 DNA reads TGTGCCAGCAGCTTCCGGGACACATACTATGGCTACACCTTC. Looking up the rest from reference TRBV5-6 and TRBJ1-2 gives the full variable domain: DAGVTQSPTHLIKTRGQQVTLRCSPKSGHDTVSWYQQALGQGPQFIFQYYEEEERQRGNFPDRFSGHQFPNYSSELNVNALLLGDSALYLCASSFRDTYYGYTFGSGTRLTVV.

The sample holds a few counts of this clone. The chain links TRBV5-6 to TRBJ1-2, with D possibly matching TRBD1 (5 bases). From germline, CDR1 is SGHDT and CDR2 YYEEEE. V was cut by 4 bases and J by 6 bases, with 13 bases left in between. This CDR3 comprises 13 residues. The CDR3 sequence: CASSQFDRNGYTF. DNA for the CDR3: TGTGCCAGCAGCCAGTTCGACAGAAATGGCTACACCTTC.

The chain employs TRBV5-1 and TRBJ2-1, with D hard to call. The V gene lost 1 base and the J gene lost 5 bases, with 7 bases spanning the gap. CDR1 is SGHRS, CDR2 YFSETQ, per germline. This CDR3 region has 13 residues. The CDR3 sequence is CASSLNSHNEQFF. The CDR3 region has the DNA TGCGCCAGCAGCTTGAACAGTCACAATGAGCAGTTCTTC.

The chain couples TRBV27 to TRBJ1-3; 7 bases line up with TRBD1. CDR1 MNHEY and CDR2 SMNVEV come from the germline V gene (reference sequence). The CDR3 is 14 amino acids. V lost 8 bases and J lost 3; bases outside the gene matches: 7. The CDR3 loop is CASRSRDSGNTIYF. DNA for the CDR3: TGTGCCAGCCGCTCTCGGGACAGTGGAAACACCATATATTTT.

The chain has TRBV6-1 and TRBJ2-3, with 12 bases lining up with TRBD2. The CDR3 loop spans 16 amino acids. Looked up from germline, CDR1 is MNHNS and CDR2 is SASEGT. V lost 3 bases, J lost 7 bases, and 8 bases stayed unmatched. The CDR3 reads CASSEASGGAGYTQYF. The CDR3 nucleotides read TGTGCCAGCAGTGAGGCTAGCGGGGGGGCCGGGTATACGCAGTATTTT.